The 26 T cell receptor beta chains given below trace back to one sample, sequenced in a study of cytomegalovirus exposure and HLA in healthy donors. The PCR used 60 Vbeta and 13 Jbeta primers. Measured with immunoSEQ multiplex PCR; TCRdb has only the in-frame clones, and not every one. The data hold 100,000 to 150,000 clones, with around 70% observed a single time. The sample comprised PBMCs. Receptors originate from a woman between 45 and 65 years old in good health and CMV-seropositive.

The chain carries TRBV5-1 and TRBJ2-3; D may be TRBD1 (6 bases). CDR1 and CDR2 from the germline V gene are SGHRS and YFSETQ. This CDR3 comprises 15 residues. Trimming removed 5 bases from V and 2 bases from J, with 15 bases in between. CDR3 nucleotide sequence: TGCGCCAGCAGGGGCAGAGGACAGAACACAGATACGCAGTATTTT. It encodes CASRGRGQNTDTQYF.

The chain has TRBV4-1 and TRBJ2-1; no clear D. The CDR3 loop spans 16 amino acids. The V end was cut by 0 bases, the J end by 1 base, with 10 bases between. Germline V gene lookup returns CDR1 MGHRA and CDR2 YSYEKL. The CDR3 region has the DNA TGCGCCAGCAGCCAAGATTCGACTGTTTCCTACAATGAGCAGTTCTTC. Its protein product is CASSQDSTVSYNEQFF.

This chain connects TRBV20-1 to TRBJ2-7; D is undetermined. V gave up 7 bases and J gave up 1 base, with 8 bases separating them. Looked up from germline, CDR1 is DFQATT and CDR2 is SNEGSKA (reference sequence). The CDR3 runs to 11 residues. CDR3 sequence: CSVSSSYEQYF. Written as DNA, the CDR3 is TGCAGTGTCTCGAGTTCCTACGAGCAGTACTTC.

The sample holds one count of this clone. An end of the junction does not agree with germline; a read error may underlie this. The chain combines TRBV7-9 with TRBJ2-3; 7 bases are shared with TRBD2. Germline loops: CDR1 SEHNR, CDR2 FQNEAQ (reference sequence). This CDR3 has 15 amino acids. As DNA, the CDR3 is TGTGCCAGCACCCAGCTAGCGGTTAGCACAGATACGCGGTATTTT. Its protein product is CASTQLAVSTDTRYF.

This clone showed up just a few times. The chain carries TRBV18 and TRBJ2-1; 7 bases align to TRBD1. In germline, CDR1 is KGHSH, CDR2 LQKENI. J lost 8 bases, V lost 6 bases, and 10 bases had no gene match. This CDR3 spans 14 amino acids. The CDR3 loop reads CASSVQGSGDEQFF. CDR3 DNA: TGTGCCAGCTCCGTACAGGGGTCGGGCGATGAGCAGTTCTTC.

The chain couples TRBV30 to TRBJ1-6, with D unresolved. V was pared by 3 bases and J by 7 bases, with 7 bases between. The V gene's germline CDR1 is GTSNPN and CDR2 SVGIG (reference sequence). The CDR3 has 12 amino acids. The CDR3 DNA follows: TGTGCCTGGAGCTCTTCGAATTCACCCCTCCACTTT. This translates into CAWSSSNSPLHF.

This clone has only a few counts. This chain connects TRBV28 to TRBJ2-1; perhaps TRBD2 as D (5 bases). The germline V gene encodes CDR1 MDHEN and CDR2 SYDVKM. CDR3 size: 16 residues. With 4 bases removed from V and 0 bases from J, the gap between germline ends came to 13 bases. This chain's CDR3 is CASSSLSGSSYNEQFF. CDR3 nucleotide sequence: TGTGCCAGCAGTTCCCTAAGCGGAAGCTCCTACAATGAGCAGTTCTTC.

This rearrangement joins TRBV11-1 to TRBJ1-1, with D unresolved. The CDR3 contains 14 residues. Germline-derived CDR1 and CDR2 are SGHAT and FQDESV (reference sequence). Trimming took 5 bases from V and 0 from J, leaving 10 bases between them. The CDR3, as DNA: TGTGCCAGCAGCCACAGTTTTATGAACACTGAAGCTTTCTTT. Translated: CASSHSFMNTEAFF.

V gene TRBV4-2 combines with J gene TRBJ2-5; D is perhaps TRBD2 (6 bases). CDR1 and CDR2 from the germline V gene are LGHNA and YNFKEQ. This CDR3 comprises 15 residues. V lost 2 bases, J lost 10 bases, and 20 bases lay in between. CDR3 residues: CASSQSNSGGEVQYF. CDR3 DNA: TGTGCCAGCAGCCAAAGCAACTCGGGCGGGGAGGTCCAGTACTTC.

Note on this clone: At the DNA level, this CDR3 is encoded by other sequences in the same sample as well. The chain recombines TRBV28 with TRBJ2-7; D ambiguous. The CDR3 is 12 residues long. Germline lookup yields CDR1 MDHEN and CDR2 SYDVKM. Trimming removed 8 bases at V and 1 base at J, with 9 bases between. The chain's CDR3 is CASGRSSYEQYF. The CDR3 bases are TGTGCCAGCGGCAGGTCTTCCTACGAGCAGTACTTC.

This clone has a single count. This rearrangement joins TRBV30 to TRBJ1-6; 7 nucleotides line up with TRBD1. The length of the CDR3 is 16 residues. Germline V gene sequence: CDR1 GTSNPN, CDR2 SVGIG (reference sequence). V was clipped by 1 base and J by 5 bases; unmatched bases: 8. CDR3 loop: CAWSGDRAGHNSPLHF. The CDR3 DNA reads TGTGCCTGGAGTGGGGACAGAGCAGGCCATAATTCACCCCTCCACTTT.

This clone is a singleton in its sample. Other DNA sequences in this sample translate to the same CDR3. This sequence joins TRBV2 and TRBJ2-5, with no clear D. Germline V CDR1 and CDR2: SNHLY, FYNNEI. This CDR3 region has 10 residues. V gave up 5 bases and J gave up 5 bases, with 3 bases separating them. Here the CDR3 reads CASSRETQYF. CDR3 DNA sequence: TGTGCCAGCAGTCGGGAGACCCAGTACTTC.

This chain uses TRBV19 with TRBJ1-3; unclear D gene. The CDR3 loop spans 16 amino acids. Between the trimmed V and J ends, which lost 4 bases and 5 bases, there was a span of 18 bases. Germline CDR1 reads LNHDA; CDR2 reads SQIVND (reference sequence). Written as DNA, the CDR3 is TGTGCCAGTAGTAGCCCGGCCGGGGAAAGTCGAAACACCATATATTTT. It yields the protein CASSSPAGESRNTIYF. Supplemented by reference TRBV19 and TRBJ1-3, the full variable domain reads DGGITQSPKYLFRKEGQNVTLSCEQNLNHDAMYWYRQDPGQGLRLIYYSQIVNDFQKGDIAEGYSVSREKKESFPLTVTSAQKNPTAFYLCASSSPAGESRNTIYFGEGSWLTVV.

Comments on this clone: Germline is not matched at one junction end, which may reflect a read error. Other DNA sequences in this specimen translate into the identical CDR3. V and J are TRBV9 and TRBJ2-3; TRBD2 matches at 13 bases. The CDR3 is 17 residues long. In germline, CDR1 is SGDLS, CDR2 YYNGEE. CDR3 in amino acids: CASSPVGLAGFSDTQYF. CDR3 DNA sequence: TGTGCTAGCAGCCCTGTGGGACTAGCGGGATTCTCAGATACGCAGTATTTT.

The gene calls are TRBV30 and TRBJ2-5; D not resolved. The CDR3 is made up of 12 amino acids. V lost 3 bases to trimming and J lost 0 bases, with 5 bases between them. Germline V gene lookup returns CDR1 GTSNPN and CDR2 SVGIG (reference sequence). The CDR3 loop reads CAWSDNQETQYF. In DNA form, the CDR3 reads TGTGCCTGGAGCGACAACCAAGAGACCCAGTACTTC.

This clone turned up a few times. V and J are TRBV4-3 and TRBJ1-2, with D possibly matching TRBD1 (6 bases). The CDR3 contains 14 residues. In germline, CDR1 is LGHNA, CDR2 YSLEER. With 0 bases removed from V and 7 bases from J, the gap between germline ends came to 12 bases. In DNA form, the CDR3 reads TGCGCCAGCAGCCAAGAATCAGGGACAATTGGCTACACCTTC. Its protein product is CASSQESGTIGYTF.

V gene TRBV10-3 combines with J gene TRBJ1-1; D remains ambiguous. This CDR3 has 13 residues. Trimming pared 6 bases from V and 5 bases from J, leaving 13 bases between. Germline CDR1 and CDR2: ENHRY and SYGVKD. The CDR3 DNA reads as TGTGCCATCAGCCCCGGCGGAGTTACTGAAGCTTTCTTT. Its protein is CAISPGGVTEAFF.

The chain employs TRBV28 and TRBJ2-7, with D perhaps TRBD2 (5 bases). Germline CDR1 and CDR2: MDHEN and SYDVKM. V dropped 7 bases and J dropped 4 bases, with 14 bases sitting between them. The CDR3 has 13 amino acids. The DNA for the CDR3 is TGTGCCAGCACCCCGTTGGGAGTTTACGAGCAGTACTTC. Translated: CASTPLGVYEQYF.

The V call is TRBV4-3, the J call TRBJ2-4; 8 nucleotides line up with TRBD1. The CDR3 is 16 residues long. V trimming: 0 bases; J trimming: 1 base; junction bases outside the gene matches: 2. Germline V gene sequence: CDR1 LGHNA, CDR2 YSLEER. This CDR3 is CASSQDYRGAKNIQYF. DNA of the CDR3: TGCGCCAGCAGCCAAGATTACAGGGGGGCCAAAAACATTCAGTACTTC.

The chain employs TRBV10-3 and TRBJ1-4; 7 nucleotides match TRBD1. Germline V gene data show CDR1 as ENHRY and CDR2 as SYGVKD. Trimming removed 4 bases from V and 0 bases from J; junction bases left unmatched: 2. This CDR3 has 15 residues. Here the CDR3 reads CAISGDSATNEKLFF. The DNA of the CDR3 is TGTGCCATCAGTGGGGACAGCGCAACTAATGAAAAACTGTTTTTT.

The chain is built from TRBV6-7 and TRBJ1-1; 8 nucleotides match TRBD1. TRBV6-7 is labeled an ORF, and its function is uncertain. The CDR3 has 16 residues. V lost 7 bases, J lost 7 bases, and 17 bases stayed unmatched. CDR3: CASTRQGAFRYFEAFF. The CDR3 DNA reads TGTGCCAGCACCCGCCAGGGGGCGTTCCGGTATTTTGAAGCTTTCTTT.

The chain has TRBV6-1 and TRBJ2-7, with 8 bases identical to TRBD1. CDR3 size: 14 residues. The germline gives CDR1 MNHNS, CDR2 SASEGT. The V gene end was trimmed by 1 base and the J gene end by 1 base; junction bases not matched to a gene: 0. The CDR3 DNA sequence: TGTGCCAGCAGTGAAGACAGGGGGTCCTACGAGCAGTACTTC. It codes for CASSEDRGSYEQYF.

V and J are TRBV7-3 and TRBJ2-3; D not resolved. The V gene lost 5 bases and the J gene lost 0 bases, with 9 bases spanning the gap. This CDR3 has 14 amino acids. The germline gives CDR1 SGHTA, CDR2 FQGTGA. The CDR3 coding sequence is TGTGCCAGCAGCCCCCGCGCAAGCACAGATACGCAGTATTTT. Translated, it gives CASSPRASTDTQYF.

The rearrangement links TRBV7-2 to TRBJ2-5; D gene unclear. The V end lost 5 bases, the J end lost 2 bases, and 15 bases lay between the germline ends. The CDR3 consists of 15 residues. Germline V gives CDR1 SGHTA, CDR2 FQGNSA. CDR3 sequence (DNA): TGTGCCAGCAGCGCCGGTCGAGAGAGTCAAGAGACCCAGTACTTC. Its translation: CASSAGRESQETQYF.

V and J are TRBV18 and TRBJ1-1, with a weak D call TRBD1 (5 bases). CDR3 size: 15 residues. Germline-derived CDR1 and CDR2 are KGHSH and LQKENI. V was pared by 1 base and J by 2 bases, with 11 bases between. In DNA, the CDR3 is TGTGCCAGCTCACCACAGGTAGGGGCTAACACTGAAGCTTTCTTT. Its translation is CASSPQVGANTEAFF.

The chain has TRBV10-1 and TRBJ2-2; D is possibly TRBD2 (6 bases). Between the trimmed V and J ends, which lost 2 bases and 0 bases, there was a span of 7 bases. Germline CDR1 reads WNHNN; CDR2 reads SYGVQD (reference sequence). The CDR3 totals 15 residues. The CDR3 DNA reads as TGCGCCAGCAGTGAGCGGGAGACGAACACCGGGGAGCTGTTTTTT. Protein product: CASSERETNTGELFF.